The clone carrying this TCR beta chain was detected a few times. This record belongs to a study of shared clonotypes between healthy human individuals. Germline V lookup: CDR1 SGHNT, CDR2 YYREEE (reference sequence). CDR3 length equals 16 residues. The V gene end was trimmed by 0 bases and the J gene end by 4 bases; junction bases not matched to a gene: 5. The method was immunoSEQ multiplex PCR; TCRdb's version includes in-frame clones alone and lacks a portion of them. The sample holds a few million clones, approximately 95% seen once. V gene TRBV5-4 combines with J gene TRBJ2-2; 8 bases agree with TRBD2. The sequence was obtained from a man aged 18-30 years in good health. Some clones in this sample may be carry-over from other donors' samples. The sample was naive CD4+ T cells from PBMCs. The subset: CD45RA+ positively selected. The CDR3 is CASSLVAGGGTGELFF. In DNA form, the CDR3 reads TGTGCCAGCAGCTTGGTTGCGGGAGGCGGCACCGGGGAGCTGTTTTTT.